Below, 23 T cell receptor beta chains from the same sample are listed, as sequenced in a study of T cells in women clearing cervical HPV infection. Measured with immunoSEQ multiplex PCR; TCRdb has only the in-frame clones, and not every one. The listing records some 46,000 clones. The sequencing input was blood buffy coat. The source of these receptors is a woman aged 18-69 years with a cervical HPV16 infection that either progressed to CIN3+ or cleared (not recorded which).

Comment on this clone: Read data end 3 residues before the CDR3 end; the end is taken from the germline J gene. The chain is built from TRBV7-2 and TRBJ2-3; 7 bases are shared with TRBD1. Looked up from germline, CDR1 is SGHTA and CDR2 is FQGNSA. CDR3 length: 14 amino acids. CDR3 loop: CASSAPPGGETQYF. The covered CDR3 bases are TGTGCCAGCAGCGCCCCGCCAGGGGGAGAGACG. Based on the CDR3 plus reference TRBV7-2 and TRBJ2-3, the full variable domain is GAGVSQSPSNKVTEKGKDVELRCDPISGHTALYWYRQSLGQGLEFLIYFQGNSAPDKSGLPSDRFSAERTGGSVSTLTIQRTQQEDSAVYLCASSAPPGGETQYFGPGTRLTVL.

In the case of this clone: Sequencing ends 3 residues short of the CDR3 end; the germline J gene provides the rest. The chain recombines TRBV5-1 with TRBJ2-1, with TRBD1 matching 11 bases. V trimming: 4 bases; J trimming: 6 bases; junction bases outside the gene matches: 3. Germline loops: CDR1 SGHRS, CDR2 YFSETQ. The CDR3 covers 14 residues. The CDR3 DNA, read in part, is TGCGCCAGCAGCCGGGGACAGGGGGGCAATGAG. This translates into CASSRGQGGNE. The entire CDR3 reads CASSRGQGGNEQFF.

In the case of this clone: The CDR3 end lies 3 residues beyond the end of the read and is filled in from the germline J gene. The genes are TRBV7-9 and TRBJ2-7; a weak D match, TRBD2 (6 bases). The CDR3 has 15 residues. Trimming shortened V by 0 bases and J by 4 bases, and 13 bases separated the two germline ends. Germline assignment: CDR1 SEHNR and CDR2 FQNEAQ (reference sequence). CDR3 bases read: TGTGCCAGCAGCTTAGCCGGGACTGATATGTACGAG. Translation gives CASSLAGTDMYE. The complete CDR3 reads CASSLAGTDMYEQYF.

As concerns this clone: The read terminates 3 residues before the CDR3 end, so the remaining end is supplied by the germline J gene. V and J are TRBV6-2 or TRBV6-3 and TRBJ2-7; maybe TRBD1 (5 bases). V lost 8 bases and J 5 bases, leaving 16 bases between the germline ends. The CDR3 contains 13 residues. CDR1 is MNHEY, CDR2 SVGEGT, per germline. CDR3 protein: CASLWGGSNEQYF. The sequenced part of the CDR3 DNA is TGTGCCAGCCTGTGGGGCGGATCTAACGAG.

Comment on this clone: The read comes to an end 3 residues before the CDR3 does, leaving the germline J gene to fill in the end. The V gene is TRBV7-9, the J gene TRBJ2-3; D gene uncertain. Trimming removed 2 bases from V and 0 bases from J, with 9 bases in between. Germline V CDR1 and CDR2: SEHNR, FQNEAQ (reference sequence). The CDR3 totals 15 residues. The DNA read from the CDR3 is TGTGCCAGCAGCTTACACCGACTCAGCACAGATACG. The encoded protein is CASSLHRLSTDT. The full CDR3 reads CASSLHRLSTDTQYF.

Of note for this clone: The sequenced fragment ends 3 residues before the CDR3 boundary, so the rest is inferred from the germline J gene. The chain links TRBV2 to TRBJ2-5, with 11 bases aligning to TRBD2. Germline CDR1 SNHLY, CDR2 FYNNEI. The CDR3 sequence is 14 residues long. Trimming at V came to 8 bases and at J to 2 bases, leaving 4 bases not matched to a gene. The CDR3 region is CASLAGGQQETQYF. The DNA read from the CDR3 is TGTGCCAGCCTAGCGGGGGGCCAACAAGAGACC.

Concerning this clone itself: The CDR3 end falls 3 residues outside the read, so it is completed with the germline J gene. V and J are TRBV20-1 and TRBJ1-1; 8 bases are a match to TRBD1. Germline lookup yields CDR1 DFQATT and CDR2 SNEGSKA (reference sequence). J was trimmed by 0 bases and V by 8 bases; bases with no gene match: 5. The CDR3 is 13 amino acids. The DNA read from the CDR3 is TGCAGTACACAGGGGGGGTTGAACACTGAA. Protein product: CSTQGGLNTE. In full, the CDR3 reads CSTQGGLNTEAFF.

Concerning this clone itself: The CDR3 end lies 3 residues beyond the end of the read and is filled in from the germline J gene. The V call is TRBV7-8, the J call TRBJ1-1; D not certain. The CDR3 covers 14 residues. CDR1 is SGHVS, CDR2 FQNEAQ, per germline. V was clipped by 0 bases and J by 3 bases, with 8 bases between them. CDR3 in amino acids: CASSLALVDTEAFF. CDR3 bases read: TGTGCCAGCAGCTTAGCTTTAGTTGACACTGAA.

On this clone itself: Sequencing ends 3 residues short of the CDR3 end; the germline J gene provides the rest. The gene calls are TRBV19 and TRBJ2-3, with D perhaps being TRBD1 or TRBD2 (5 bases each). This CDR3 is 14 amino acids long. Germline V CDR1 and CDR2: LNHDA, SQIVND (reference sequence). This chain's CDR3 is CASRSQGVGETQYF. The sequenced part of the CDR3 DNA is TGTGCCAGTAGGAGTCAGGGAGTAGGGGAGACG.

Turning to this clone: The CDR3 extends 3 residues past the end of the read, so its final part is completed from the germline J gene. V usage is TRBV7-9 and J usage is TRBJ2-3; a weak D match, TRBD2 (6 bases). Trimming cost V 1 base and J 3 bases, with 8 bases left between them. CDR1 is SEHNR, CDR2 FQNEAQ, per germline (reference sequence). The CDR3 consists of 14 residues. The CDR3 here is CASSLGLGTDTQYF. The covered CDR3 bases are TGTGCCAGCAGCTTAGGACTAGGAACAGATACG.

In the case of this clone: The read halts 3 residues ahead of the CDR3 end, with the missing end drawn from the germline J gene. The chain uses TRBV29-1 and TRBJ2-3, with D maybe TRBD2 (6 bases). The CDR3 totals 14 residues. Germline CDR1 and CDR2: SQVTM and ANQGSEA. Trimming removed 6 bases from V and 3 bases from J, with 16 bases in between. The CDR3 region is CSVPTEGTTDTQYF. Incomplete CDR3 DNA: TGCAGCGTCCCTACGGAGGGCACAACAGATACG.

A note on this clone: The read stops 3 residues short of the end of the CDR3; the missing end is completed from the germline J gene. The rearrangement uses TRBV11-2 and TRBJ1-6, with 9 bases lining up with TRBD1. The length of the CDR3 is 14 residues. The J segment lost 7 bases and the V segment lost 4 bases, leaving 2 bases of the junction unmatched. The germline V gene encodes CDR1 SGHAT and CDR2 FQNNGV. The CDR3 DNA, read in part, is TGTGCCAGCAGCTCGGGACAGGGAAATTCACCC. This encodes CASSSGQGNSP. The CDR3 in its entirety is CASSSGQGNSPLHF.

The DNA read from the CDR3 is TGTGCCAGCAGTGCAAGGGGGAGGTCTCGCAATGAG. It yields the protein CASSARGRSRNE. The whole CDR3 reads CASSARGRSRNEQFF. This rearrangement joins TRBV12-3 or TRBV12-4 to TRBJ2-1; either TRBD1 or TRBD2 may supply D (6 bases each). The CDR3 is cut off 3 residues early in the read; its end comes from the germline J gene. Trimming removed 5 bases at V and 6 bases at J, with 17 bases between. CDR3 length equals 15 residues.

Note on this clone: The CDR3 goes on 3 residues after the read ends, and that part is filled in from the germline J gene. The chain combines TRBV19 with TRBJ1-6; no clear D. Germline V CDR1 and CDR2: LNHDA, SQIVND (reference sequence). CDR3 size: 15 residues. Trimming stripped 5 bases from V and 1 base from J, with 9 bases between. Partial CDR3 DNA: TGTGCCAGTAGTTCCGGGGTGTCCTATAATTCACCC. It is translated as CASSSGVSYNSP. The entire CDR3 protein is CASSSGVSYNSPLHF. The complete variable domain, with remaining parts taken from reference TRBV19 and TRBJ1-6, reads DGGITQSPKYLFRKEGQNVTLSCEQNLNHDAMYWYRQDPGQGLRLIYYSQIVNDFQKGDIAEGYSVSREKKESFPLTVTSAQKNPTAFYLCASSSGVSYNSPLHFGNGTRLTVT.

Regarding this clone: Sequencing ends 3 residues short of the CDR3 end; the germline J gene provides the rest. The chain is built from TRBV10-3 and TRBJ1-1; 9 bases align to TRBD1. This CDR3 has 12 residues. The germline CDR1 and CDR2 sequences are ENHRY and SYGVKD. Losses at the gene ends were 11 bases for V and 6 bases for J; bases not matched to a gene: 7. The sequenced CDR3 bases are TGTGCCGCCTCACAGGGGGCCGCTGAA. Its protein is CAASQGAAE. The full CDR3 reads CAASQGAAEAFF.

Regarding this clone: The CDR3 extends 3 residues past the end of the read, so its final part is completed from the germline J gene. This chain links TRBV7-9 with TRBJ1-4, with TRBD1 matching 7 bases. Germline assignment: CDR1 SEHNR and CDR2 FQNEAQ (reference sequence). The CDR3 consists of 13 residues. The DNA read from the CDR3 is TGTGCCAGCGGTGGACAGGTCAATTCACCA. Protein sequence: CASGGQVNSP. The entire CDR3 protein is CASGGQVNSPLFF.

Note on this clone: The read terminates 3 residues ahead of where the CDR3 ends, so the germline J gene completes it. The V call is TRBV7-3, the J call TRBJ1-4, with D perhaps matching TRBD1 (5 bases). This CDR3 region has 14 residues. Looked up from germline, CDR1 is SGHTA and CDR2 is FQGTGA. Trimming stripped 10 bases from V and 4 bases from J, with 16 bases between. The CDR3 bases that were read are TGTGCCAACACACGGGGGTATGGTAATGAAAAA. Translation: CANTRGYGNEK. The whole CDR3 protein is CANTRGYGNEKLFF. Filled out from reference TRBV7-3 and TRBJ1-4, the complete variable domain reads GAGVSQTPSNKVTEKGKYVELRCDPISGHTALYWYRQSLGQGPEFLIYFQGTGAADDSGLPNDRFFAVRPEGSVSTLKIQRTERGDSAVYLCANTRGYGNEKLFFGSGTQLSVL.

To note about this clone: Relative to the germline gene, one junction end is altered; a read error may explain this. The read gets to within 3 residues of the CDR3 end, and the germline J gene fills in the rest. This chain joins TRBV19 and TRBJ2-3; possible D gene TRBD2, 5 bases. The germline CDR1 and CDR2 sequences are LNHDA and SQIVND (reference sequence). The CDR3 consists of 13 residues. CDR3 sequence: CASSRTGSETQYF. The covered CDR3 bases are TGTGCCAGTAGTCGCACGGGGTCAGAGACG. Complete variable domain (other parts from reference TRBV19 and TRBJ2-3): DGGITQSPKYLFRKEGQNVTLSCEQNLNHDAMYWYRQDPGQGLRLIYYSQIVNDFQKGDIAEGYSVSREKKESFPLTVTSAQKNPTAFYLCASSRTGSETQYFGPGTRLTVL.

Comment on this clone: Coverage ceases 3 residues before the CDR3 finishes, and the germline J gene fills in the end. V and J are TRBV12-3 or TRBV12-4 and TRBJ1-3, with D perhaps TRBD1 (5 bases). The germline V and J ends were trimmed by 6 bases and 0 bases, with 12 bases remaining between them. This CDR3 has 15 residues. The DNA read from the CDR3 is TGTGCCAGCAGCCCGGGACTTACCTCTGGAAACACC. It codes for CASSPGLTSGNT. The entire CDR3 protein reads CASSPGLTSGNTIYF.

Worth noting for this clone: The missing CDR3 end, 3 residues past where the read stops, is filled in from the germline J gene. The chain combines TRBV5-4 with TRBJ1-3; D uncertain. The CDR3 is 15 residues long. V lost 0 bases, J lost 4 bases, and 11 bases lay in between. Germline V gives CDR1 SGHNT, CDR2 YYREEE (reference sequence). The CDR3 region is CASSLEGPLGNTIYF. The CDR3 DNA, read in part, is TGTGCCAGCAGCTTGGAGGGTCCTTTGGGAAACACC.

The DNA read from the CDR3 is TGCGCCAGCAGCTTGGAGCGGGAGTGGCAAGAGACC. It specifies CASSLEREWQET. The whole CDR3 region reads CASSLEREWQETYTF. This chain connects TRBV5-1 to TRBJ1-2; D call uncertain. The sequence runs out 3 residues before the end of the CDR3; the remainder is reconstructed from the germline J gene. Germline-derived CDR1 and CDR2 are SGHRS and YFSETQ. The CDR3 extends over 15 amino acids.

CDR3 amino acids: CSARGLGSSGANVLFF. The CDR3 bases that were read are TGCAGTGCTAGAGGACTTGGGTCCTCTGGGGCCAACGTG. The chain joins TRBV20-1 to TRBJ2-2, with TRBD1 as a possible D gene (5 bases). The sequenced fragment ends 3 residues before the CDR3 boundary, so the rest is inferred from the germline J gene. CDR3 length: 16 residues. Germline CDR1 reads DFQATT; CDR2 reads SNEGSKA (reference sequence).

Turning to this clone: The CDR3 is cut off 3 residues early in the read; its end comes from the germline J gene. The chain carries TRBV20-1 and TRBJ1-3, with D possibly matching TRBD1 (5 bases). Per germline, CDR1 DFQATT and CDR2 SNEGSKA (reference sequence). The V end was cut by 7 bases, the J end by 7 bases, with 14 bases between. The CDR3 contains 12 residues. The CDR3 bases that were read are TGCAGTGTAGGGGCTCGAAGCAACACC. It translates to CSVGARSNT. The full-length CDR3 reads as CSVGARSNTIYF.